The next 5 T cell receptor beta chains were all read from a single sample in a study of blood T cell repertoires in COVID-19 (dated by TCRdb to about 2020). Receptors were amplified or captured by the immunoSEQ multiplex PCR assay. TCRdb limited this immuneACCESS table to in-frame rearrangements with V and J called. A share of clones is missing; checked studies link under half to unresolved V genes, and the rest is unexplained. Present in this sample are 250,000 to 350,000 clones, 92% of which were seen just once. Under 20% of the sample is held by the ten biggest clonotypes. The specimen was PBMCs or T cells enriched from blood (not recorded which). These receptors originate from a woman in her twenties or thirties who had recovered from COVID-19.

The chain uses TRBV7-8 and TRBJ2-7; D is undetermined. CDR1 is SGHVS, CDR2 FQNEAQ, per germline. Trimming removed 1 base from V and 4 bases from J, with 8 bases in between. This CDR3 has 13 residues. This CDR3 is CASSLEALYEQYF. CDR3 DNA sequence: TGTGCCAGCAGCTTAGAAGCCTTATACGAGCAGTACTTC.

This clone appeared once. The chain carries TRBV28 and TRBJ1-1, with D possibly TRBD1 on 6 matching bases. CDR3 length: 14 residues. CDR1 is MDHEN, CDR2 SYDVKM, per germline. The ends were cut back, 2 bases at V and 4 bases at J, with 11 bases in the middle. The CDR3 region has the DNA TGTGCCAGCAGTTTAGGACAGATGGTCACTGAAGCTTTCTTT. Protein product: CASSLGQMVTEAFF.

This clone is a singleton in its sample. The rearrangement links TRBV12-3 or TRBV12-4 to TRBJ1-6; D ambiguous. The CDR3 spans 12 residues. V was trimmed by 7 bases and J by 5 bases, leaving 6 bases between them. The CDR3 sequence is CASTLNNSPLHF. The CDR3 DNA reads as TGTGCCAGCACCCTAAATAATTCACCCCTCCACTTT.

The chain recombines TRBV2 with TRBJ1-6; D might be TRBD1 (5 bases). The V gene's germline CDR1 is SNHLY and CDR2 FYNNEI. The V and J ends lost 6 bases and 3 bases respectively, with 9 bases between them. The CDR3 covers 14 residues. CDR3 in DNA: TGTGCCAGCAGCCGGGGGGTCTATAATTCACCCCTCCACTTT. Residues: CASSRGVYNSPLHF.

The chain recombines TRBV14 with TRBJ1-1; D gene uncertain. V was shortened by 4 bases and J by 4 bases, with 10 bases between the two germline ends. This CDR3 is built from 13 residues. Germline loops: CDR1 SGHDN, CDR2 FVKESK. CDR3 sequence: CASSPLSTTEAFF. The CDR3 DNA is TGTGCCAGCAGCCCCCTTAGTACCACTGAAGCTTTCTTT.